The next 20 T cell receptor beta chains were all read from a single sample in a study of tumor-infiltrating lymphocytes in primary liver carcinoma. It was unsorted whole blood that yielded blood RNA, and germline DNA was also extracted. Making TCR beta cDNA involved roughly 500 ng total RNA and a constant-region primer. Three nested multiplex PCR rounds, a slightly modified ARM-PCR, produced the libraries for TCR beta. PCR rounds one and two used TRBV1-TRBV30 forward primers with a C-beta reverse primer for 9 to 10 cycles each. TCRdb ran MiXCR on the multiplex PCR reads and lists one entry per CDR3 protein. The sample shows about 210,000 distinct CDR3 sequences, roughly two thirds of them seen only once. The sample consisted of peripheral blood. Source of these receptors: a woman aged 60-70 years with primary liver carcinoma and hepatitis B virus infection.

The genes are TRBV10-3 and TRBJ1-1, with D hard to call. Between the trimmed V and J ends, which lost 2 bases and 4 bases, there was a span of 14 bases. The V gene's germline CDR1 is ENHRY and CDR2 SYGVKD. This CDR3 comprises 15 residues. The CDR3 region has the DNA TGTGCCATCAGTGAGCGAGGTAGGGAATTCACTGAAGCTTTCTTT. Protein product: CAISERGREFTEAFF.

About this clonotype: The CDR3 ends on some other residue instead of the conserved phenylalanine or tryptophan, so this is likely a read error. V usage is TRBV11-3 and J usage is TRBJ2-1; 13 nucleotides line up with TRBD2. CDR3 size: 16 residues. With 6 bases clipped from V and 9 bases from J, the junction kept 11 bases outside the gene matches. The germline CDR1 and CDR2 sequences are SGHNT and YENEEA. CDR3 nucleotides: TGTGCCAGCAGTCTCGGACTAGCGGGAGCGGGGAGTGAGCAGTTCTCC. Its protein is CASSLGLAGAGSEQFS.

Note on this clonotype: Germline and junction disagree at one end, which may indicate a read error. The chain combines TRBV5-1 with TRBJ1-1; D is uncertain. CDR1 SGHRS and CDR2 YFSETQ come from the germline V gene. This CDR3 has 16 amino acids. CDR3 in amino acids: CASSLQSAGMNTEVFF. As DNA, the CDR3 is TGCGCCAGCAGCTTGCAGTCAGCGGGTATGAACACTGAAGTTTTCTTT.

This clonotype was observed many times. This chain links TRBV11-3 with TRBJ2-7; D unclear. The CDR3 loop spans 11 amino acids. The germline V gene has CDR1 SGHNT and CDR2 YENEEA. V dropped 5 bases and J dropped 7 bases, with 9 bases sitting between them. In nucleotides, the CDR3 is TGTGCCAGCAGCACCCGTGGGGAGCAGTACTTC. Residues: CASSTRGEQYF.

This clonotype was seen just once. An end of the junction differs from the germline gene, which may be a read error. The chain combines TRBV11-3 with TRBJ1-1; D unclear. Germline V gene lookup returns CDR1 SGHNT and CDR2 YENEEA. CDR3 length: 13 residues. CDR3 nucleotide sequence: TGTGCCAGCAGCTTAGTTCCGTACACTGAAGCTATCTTT. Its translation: CASSLVPYTEAIF.

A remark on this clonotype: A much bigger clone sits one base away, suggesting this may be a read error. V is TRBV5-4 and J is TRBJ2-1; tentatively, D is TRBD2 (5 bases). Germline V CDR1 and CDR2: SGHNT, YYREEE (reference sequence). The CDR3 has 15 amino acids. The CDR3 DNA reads TGTGCCAGCAGCTTGGAAGCGGCCAATTACAATGAGCAGTTATTC. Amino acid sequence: CASSLEAANYNEQLF.

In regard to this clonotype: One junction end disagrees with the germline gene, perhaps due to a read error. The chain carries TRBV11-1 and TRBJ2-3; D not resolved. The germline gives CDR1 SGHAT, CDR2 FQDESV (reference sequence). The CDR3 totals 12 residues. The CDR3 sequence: CASSFLTDMQYF. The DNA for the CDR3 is TGTGCCAGCAGCTTTTTAACAGATATGCAGTATTTT.

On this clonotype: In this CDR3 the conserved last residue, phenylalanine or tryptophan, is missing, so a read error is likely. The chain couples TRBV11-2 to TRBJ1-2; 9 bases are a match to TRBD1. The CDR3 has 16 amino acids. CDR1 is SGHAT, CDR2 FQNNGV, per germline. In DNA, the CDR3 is TGTACCAGCAGCTTAGACAACAGGGGGCGCAGCTATGGCTACACCCTC. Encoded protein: CTSSLDNRGRSYGYTL.

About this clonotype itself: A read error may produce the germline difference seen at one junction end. Written as DNA, the CDR3 is TGTGCTAGCAGTTGGACTATCGGTGGTGAGCAGTTCTTC. Translated, it gives CASSWTIGGEQFF. V is TRBV11-2 and J is TRBJ2-1; possibly TRBD2 for D (6 bases). CDR1 and CDR2 (germline): SGHAT, FQNNGV. There are 13 residues in the CDR3.

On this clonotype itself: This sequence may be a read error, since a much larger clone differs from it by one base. The CDR3 bases are TGTGCCAGCATCCGACGGAGACTAGCGGGAGTAATTAGAACGGACAATGAGCAGTTCTTC. This gives the protein CASIRRRLAGVIRTDNEQFF. This chain links TRBV6-2 or TRBV6-3 with TRBJ2-1; the match to TRBD2 covers 12 bases. Per germline, CDR1 MNHEY and CDR2 SVGEGT. V trimming: 7 bases; J trimming: 5 bases; junction bases outside the gene matches: 21. The CDR3 consists of 20 residues.

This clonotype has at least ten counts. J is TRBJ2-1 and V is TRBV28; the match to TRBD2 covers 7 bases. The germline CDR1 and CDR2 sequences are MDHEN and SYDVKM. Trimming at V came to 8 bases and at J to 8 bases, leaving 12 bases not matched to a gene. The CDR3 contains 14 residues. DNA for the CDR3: TGTGCCAGCGCCTTCGGGGGAGGGCTTTATGAGCAGTTCTTC. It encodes CASAFGGGLYEQFF.

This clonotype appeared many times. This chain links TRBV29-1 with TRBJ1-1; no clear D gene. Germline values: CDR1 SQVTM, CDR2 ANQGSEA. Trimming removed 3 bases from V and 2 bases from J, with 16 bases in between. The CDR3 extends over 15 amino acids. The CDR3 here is CSVDLFGQENTEAFF. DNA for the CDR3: TGCAGCGTTGATTTGTTTGGTCAGGAAAACACTGAAGCTTTCTTT.

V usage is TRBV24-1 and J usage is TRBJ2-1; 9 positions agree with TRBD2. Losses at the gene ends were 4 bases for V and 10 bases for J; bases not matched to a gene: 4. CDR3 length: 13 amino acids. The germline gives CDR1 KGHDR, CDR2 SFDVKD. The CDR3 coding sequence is TGTGCCACCAGTGAAATTCTAGCGGGAGAGCAGTTCTTC. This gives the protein CATSEILAGEQFF.

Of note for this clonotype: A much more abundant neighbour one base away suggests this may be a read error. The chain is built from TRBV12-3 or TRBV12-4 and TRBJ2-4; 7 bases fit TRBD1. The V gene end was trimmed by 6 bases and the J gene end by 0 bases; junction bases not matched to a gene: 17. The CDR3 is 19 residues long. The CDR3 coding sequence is TGTGCCAGCAGCGGGCGTGGGACAGCAGCCCTACTAGCCAAAAACATTCAGTACTTC. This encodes CASSGRGTAALLAKNIQYF.

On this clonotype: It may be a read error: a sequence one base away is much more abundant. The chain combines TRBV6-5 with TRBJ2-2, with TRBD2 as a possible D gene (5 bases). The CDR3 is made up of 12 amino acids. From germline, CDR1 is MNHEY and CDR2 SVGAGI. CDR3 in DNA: TGTGCCAGCAGTTACGGTGCCGGGGAGCTGTTATTT. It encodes CASSYGAGELLF.

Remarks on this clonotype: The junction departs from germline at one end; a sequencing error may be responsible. CDR3 sequence (DNA): TGTGCCTGCAGCAGAGCGGGAGCAGAGACCCAGTACTTC. It translates to CACSRAGAETQYF. The chain uses TRBV12-3 or TRBV12-4 and TRBJ2-5, with 8 bases lining up with TRBD2. This CDR3 contains 13 residues.

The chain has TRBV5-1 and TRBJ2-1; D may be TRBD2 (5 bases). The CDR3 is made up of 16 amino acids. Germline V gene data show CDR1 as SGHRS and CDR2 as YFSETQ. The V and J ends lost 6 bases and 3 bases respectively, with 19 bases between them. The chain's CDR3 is CASIRRPRGSYNEQFF. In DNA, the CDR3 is TGCGCCAGCATAAGGCGACCTAGAGGGAGCTACAATGAGCAGTTCTTC.

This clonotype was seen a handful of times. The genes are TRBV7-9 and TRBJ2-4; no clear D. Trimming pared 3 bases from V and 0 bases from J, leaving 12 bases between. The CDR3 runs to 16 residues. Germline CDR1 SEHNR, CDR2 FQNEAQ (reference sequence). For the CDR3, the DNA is TGTGCCAGCAGCTTCGGGTCCACCCTAGCCAAAAACATTCAGTACTTC. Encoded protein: CASSFGSTLAKNIQYF.

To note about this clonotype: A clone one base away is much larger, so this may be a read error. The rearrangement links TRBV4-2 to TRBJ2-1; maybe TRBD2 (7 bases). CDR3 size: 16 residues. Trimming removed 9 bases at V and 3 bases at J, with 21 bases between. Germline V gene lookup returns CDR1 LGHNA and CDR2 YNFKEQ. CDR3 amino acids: CARSGQGRASYNEQFF. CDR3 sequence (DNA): TGTGCCAGAAGCGGCCAGGGGAGGGCCAGCTACAATGAGCAGTTCTTC.

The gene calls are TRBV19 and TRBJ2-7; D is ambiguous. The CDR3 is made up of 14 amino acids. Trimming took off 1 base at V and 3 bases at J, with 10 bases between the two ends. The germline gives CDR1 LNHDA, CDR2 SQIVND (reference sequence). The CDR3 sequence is CASSIGHQIYEQYF. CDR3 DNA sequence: TGTGCCAGTAGTATAGGACACCAGATCTACGAGCAGTACTTC.